A selection of T cell receptor beta chains follows, all from one sample in a study of identical twins. One entry per CDR3 protein, called by TCRdb with MiXCR from the 5' RACE reads. Found here are about 150,000 distinct CDR3 sequences, roughly 3.5% of them singletons; the top ten hold about 7.8%. The source material was memory T cells sorted from blood. The source is a man aged 18 to 30 in good health. Both conserved end residues are part of each CDR3. Fields, in order: clone size, CDR3 length, D gene, V gene, J gene, CDR3 DNA, CDR3 protein. D genes are given only for firm matches. Clone size is shown for a subset of rows, as once, few, many or a class of expanded clone.

>many|11|TRBD2|TRBV5-1|TRBJ2-1
TGCGCCAGCAACATAGCGGGACAGCAGTTCTTC
CASNIAGQQFF
>many|20|TRBD2|TRBV7-8|TRBJ2-3
TGTGCCAGCAGCTTAGCTTGGTCGTCCGGATCGCGGGAGGTCGCAGATACGCAGTATTTT
CASSLAWSSGSREVADTQYF
>many|12|-|TRBV28|TRBJ2-5
TGTGCCAGCAGTTTTTTCCAAGAGACCCAGTACTTC
CASSFFQETQYF
>many|17|TRBD2|TRBV4-3|TRBJ2-2
TGCGCCAGCAGCCAAGAAACTAGCGGGACTTATGCCGGGGAGCTGTTTTTT
CASSQETSGTYAGELFF
>many|14|-|TRBV11-2|TRBJ2-7
TGTGCCAGCACCCTAGCGTGGCAGGACTACGAGCAGTACTTC
CASTLAWQDYEQYF
>many|13|-|TRBV15|TRBJ1-1
TGTGCCACCAGCAGAGTTGGCCCCCTTGAAGCTTTCTTT
CATSRVGPLEAFF
>-|13|TRBD1|TRBV24-1|TRBJ2-3
TGTGCCACCAACAGGGGAAGCACAGATACGCAGTATTTT
CATNRGSTDTQYF
>many|14|-|TRBV25-1|TRBJ2-4
TGTGCCAGCAGTGAAACCGGACAGATAAACATTCAGTACTTC
CASSETGQINIQYF
>many|19|-|TRBV11-2|TRBJ2-5
TGTGCCAGCAGCCCCGTGTCTTGGGGGTTGATTGGTGGTAGAGAGACCCAGTACTTC
CASSPVSWGLIGGRETQYF
>-|18|TRBD2|TRBV2|TRBJ2-1
TGTGCCAGCAGTGATCCGACTAGCGGGAGCATGACCTACAATGAGCAGTTCTTC
CASSDPTSGSMTYNEQFF
>few|15|TRBD2|TRBV3-1|TRBJ2-5
TGTGCCAGCAGCCAAGGCGGGAGGGCCGTAGAGACCCAGTACTTC
CASSQGGRAVETQYF
>-|15|-|TRBV5-1|TRBJ2-3
TGCGCCAGCAGCTCAGGAGGGGGGGGCACAGATACGCAGTATTTT
CASSSGGGGTDTQYF
>-|16|TRBD1|TRBV6-1|TRBJ2-2
TGTGCCAGCAGGTTGGGGACAGGAGCGAACACCGGGGAGCTGTTTTTT
CASRLGTGANTGELFF
>-|15|TRBD1|TRBV19|TRBJ1-5
TGTGCCAGTAGTATCTTAGGACAGGCCCTTGAGCCCCAGCATTTT
CASSILGQALEPQHF
>many|15|TRBD2|TRBV12-3/TRBV12-4|TRBJ2-1
TGTGCCAGCATGAATAGCGGGATCCTCGGGGGTGAGCAGTTCTTC
CASMNSGILGGEQFF
>many|15|-|TRBV4-1|TRBJ1-6
TGCGCCAGCAGCCAGATTGGGGCAGGGGTTTCACCCCTCCACTTT
CASSQIGAGVSPLHF
>many|18|TRBD1|TRBV4-2|TRBJ2-6
TGTGCCAGCAGCCAAGATAACCCAGGGGGCTCTGGGGCCAACGTCCTGACTTTC
CASSQDNPGGSGANVLTF
>many|17|TRBD1|TRBV4-2|TRBJ2-3
TGTGCCAGCAGCCAAGCCCAAGGACAGGGAGTCACAGATACGCAGTATTTT
CASSQAQGQGVTDTQYF
>many|16|-|TRBV12-3/TRBV12-4|TRBJ2-7
TGTGCCAGCAGTCGGGGAGACGGGGGTATTGACAACGAGCAGTACTTC
CASSRGDGGIDNEQYF
>many|18|TRBD2|TRBV15|TRBJ2-2
TGTGCCACCAGCAGAGATTCCCTAGCGGAGGTCGGCACCGGGGAGCTGTTTTTT
CATSRDSLAEVGTGELFF